This entry lists 11 T cell receptor beta chains sequenced from one sample in a study of neurological immune-mediated disorders. TCRdb re-called the 5' RACE reads with MiXCR, one entry per CDR3 protein. The table records fewer than 80,000 distinct CDR3 sequences, less than 5.5% of them present only once. Sequencing input: PBMCs. The receptors originated from a woman under 40 with multiple sclerosis.

The table lists this clonotype with many counts. The V call is TRBV5-1, the J call TRBJ2-3; possible D gene TRBD2, 5 bases. Germline V gives CDR1 SGHRS, CDR2 YFSETQ. The CDR3 has 15 residues. V lost 3 bases, J lost 3 bases, and 14 bases lay in between. The CDR3 spells CASSSGRGKTDTQYF. CDR3 coding DNA: TGCGCCAGCAGCTCCGGACGGGGAAAAACAGATACGCAGTATTTT.

This clonotype occurred many times. The chain uses TRBV20-1 and TRBJ2-5, with unresolved D. The CDR3 is made up of 12 amino acids. CDR1 and CDR2 (germline): DFQATT, SNEGSKA (reference sequence). Trimming pared 6 bases from V and 2 bases from J, leaving 10 bases between. Here the CDR3 DNA reads TGCAGTGCCCCTGAACAGCAAGAGACCCAGTACTTC. Residues: CSAPEQQETQYF.

The sample holds many counts of this clonotype. This chain links TRBV18 with TRBJ2-7; 8 bases line up with TRBD2. After removal of 0 bases from V and 4 bases from J, the junction contained 5 bases not matched to a gene. Germline V CDR1 and CDR2: KGHSH, LQKENI. CDR3 length: 15 residues. Here the CDR3 reads CASSPPAGGGYEQYF. DNA of the CDR3: TGTGCCAGCTCACCACCTGCGGGGGGCGGGTACGAGCAGTACTTC.

This clonotype was seen many times. The chain links TRBV5-1 to TRBJ1-1, with 12 nucleotides matching TRBD1. Unmatched junction bases numbered 3, after V lost 1 base and J lost 2 bases. The CDR3 totals 16 residues. The germline gives CDR1 SGHRS, CDR2 YFSETQ. Written as DNA, the CDR3 is TGCGCCAGCAGCTTGTGGGGACAGGGGGCAAACACTGAAGCTTTCTTT. Encoded protein: CASSLWGQGANTEAFF.

Only a few counts were recorded for this clonotype. This chain uses TRBV11-1 with TRBJ2-7; tentative D call: TRBD2 (7 bases). The V gene's germline CDR1 is SGHAT and CDR2 FQDESV (reference sequence). This CDR3 has 14 residues. Trimming cost V 3 bases and J 6 bases, with 15 bases left between them. In nucleotides, the CDR3 is TGTGCCAGCAGCTTTGGGGGGGGGCCCGGCGAGCAGTACTTC. It encodes CASSFGGGPGEQYF.

This clonotype was counted many times. The chain recombines TRBV4-1 with TRBJ1-2, with 8 bases lining up with TRBD1. This CDR3 spans 14 amino acids. Germline lookup yields CDR1 MGHRA and CDR2 YSYEKL. Trimming at V came to 4 bases and at J to 13 bases, leaving 14 bases not matched to a gene. The CDR3 DNA reads TGCGCCAGCAGCCTTGGGACAGGCGCTTTGGACTGCACCTTC. Translating gives CASSLGTGALDCTF.

On this clonotype: At one end the junction does not follow the germline gene, possibly because of a read error. The chain links TRBV5-8 to TRBJ1-5, with TRBD1 as a possible D gene (5 bases). The length of the CDR3 is 13 residues. Per germline, CDR1 SGHTS and CDR2 YDEGEE. CDR3 coding DNA: TGTGCCAGCAGCCCTGCCGACAGTCAGCCCCAGAATTTT. Translating it yields CASSPADSQPQNF.

This clonotype has a count of ten or more. The chain carries TRBV5-8 and TRBJ2-5; 10 bases line up with TRBD2. The J segment lost 8 bases and the V segment lost 4 bases, leaving 8 bases of the junction unmatched. Per germline, CDR1 SGHTS and CDR2 YDEGEE. This CDR3 spans 14 amino acids. The DNA of the CDR3 is TGTGCCAGCAGCCGGAGACTAGCGGGTGACACCCAGTACTTC. This encodes CASSRRLAGDTQYF.

This clonotype turned up a few times. The V and J genes are TRBV4-1 and TRBJ2-2; D is undetermined. Germline V gene sequence: CDR1 MGHRA, CDR2 YSYEKL. The CDR3 spans 14 residues. V was clipped by 1 base and J by 4 bases, with 7 bases between them. The CDR3 spells CASSQGVSTGELFF. CDR3 in DNA: TGCGCCAGCAGCCAAGGTGTTAGCACCGGGGAGCTGTTTTTT.

This clonotype has at least ten counts. The rearrangement links TRBV9 to TRBJ2-7, with unresolved D. Per germline, CDR1 SGDLS and CDR2 YYNGEE. This CDR3 contains 13 residues. The V and J ends lost 1 base and 6 bases respectively, with 11 bases between them. For the CDR3, the DNA is TGTGCCAGCAGCGTAAAGTGGGAAAGCGAGCAGTACTTC. It yields the protein CASSVKWESEQYF.

This clonotype has a count of ten or more. The gene calls are TRBV7-2 and TRBJ2-7; TRBD2 might be the D (5 bases). The V gene lost 5 bases and the J gene lost 2 bases, with 13 bases spanning the gap. The CDR3 sequence is 14 residues long. Germline-derived CDR1 and CDR2 are SGHTA and FQGNSA. In DNA, the CDR3 is TGTGCCAGCAGCCCCCCGGAGGCTCCCTACGAGCAGTACTTC. It translates to CASSPPEAPYEQYF.